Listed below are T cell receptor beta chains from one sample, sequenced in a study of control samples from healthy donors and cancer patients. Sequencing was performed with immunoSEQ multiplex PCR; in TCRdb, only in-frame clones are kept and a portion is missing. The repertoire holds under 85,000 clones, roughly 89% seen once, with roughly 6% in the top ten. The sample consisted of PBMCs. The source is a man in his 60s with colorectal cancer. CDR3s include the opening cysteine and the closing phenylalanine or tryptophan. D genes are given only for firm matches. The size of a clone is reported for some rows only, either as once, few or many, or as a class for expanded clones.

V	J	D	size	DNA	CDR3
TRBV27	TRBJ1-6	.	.	TGTGCCAGCAGACCCCCCGGGTCCGGGAGCACACCCCTCCACTTT	CASRPPGSGSTPLHF
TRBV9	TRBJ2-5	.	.	TGTGCCAGCAGCGTAGGGTGGTCAGGGGCCCAAGAGACCCAGTACTTC	CASSVGWSGAQETQYF
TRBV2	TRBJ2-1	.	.	TGTGCCAGCAGTGAAGGGGGCCCCTACAATGAGCAGTTCTTC	CASSEGGPYNEQFF
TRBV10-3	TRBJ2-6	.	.	TGTGCCATCGCGCTATCTGGGGCCAACGTCCTGACTTTC	CAIALSGANVLTF
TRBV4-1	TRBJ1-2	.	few	TGCGCCAGCAGCCAAGACGCCAGGGCCAATGGCTACACCTTC	CASSQDARANGYTF
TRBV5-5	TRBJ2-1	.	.	TGTGCCAGCAGCTTGAATGCAGACCACAATGAGCAGTTCTTC	CASSLNADHNEQFF
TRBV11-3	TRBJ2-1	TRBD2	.	TGTGCCAGCAGCCTGTCGACTAGCGGGGGTTTCTACAATGAGCAGTTCTTC	CASSLSTSGGFYNEQFF
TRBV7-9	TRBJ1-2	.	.	TGTGCCAGCAGCTTAGCGGGAGCCTATGGCTACACCTTC	CASSLAGAYGYTF
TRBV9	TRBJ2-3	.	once	TGTGCCAGCAGCCCGACCTTTAGCGGAAGCACAGATACGCAGTATTTT	CASSPTFSGSTDTQYF
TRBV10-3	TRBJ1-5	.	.	TGTGCCATCAGTGAGTGGGGCAATCAGCCCCAGCATTTT	CAISEWGNQPQHF
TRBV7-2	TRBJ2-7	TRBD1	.	TGTGCCAGCAGCTTAATCAGGACAGGGACCTACGAGCAGTACTTC	CASSLIRTGTYEQYF
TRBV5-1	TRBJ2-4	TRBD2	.	TGCGCCAGCAGCCGTGCTAGCGGGGGTGGGGCAAACATTCAGTACTTC	CASSRASGGGANIQYF
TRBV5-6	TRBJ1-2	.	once	TGTGCCAGCAGTCGAGACTACTATGGCTACACCTTC	CASSRDYYGYTF
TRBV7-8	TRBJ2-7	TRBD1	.	TGTGCCAGCAGCCCCCGGGACAGCTTACTATCCGAGCAGTACTTC	CASSPRDSLLSEQYF
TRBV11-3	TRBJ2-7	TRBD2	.	TGTGCCAGCAGCTTGGGAGGGAGAGACTACGAGCAGTACTTC	CASSLGGRDYEQYF
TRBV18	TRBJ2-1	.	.	TGTGCCAGCTCACCCGACTTATCTGGGTCGCAGTTCTTC	CASSPDLSGSQFF
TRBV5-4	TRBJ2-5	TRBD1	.	TGTGCCAGCAGCACACAGGGGCAGGAGACCCAGTACTTC	CASSTQGQETQYF
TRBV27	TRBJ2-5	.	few	TGTGCCAGCAGTTTATCTCCGGGGAGAGAGACCCAGTACTTC	CASSLSPGRETQYF
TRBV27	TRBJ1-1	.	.	TGTGCCAGCAGTGCCAACAGGGAAGCGACTGAAGCTTTCTTT	CASSANREATEAFF
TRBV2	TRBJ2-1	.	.	TGTGCCAGCAGGTCGGACGTGTACAATGAGCAGTTCTTC	CASRSDVYNEQFF
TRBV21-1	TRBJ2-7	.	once	TGTGCCGGGGGGGCACGGGGCTACGAGCAGTACTTC	CAGGARGYEQYF
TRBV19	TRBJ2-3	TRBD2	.	TGTGCCAGTAGTATAGCGGGCGGGGGGCGTGGAGATACGCAGTATTTT	CASSIAGGGRGDTQYF
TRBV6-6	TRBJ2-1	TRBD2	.	TGTGCCAGCAGCCGACAAAAGACTAGCGGGGGGATCTACAATGAGCAGTTCTTC	CASSRQKTSGGIYNEQFF
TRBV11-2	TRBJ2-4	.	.	TGTGCCAGCAGCTTGGGGGACATTCAGTACTTC	CASSLGDIQYF
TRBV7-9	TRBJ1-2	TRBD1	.	TGTGCCAGCAGCCGGGACAGGTCCTATGGCTACACCTTC	CASSRDRSYGYTF
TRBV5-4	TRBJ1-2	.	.	TGTGCCAGCAGGCCGACAGCATACTATGGCTACACCTTC	CASRPTAYYGYTF
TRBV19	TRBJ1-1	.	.	TGTGCCAGTGTAAAACAGACTACTGGGAACACTGAAGCTTTCTTT	CASVKQTTGNTEAFF
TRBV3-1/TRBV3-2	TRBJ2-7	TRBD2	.	TGTGCCAGCAGTCAAAGACTAGCGGGGGGCCCTTCCTACGAGCAGTACTTC	CASSQRLAGGPSYEQYF